What follows are 15 T cell receptor beta chains derived from one specimen sequenced in a study of STAT5B mutations in CD4+ large granular lymphocyte leukemia. Here immunoSEQ multiplex PCR was the method, and the copy in TCRdb shows in-frame clones only, minus some. Altogether fewer than 40,000 clones are present, roughly four fifths being singletons, with the ten largest covering less than 2.5%. The sample was CD4+ T cells from blood buffy coats. Every receptor here comes from a human donor in good health.

The genes are TRBV10-2 and TRBJ1-1; D not certain. The CDR3 loop spans 13 amino acids. Looked up from germline, CDR1 is WSHSY and CDR2 is SAAADI. Trimming removed 2 bases at V and 3 bases at J, with 7 bases between. The DNA for the CDR3 is TGCGCCAGCAGTGAGAGGAAGGACACTGAAGCTTTCTTT. Encoded protein: CASSERKDTEAFF.

This chain uses TRBV6-5 with TRBJ1-1; the D gene is possibly TRBD1 (5 bases). Between the trimmed V and J ends, which lost 7 bases and 1 base, there was a span of 16 bases. The germline CDR1 and CDR2 sequences are MNHEY and SVGAGI. The CDR3 sequence is 15 residues long. CDR3 sequence: CASTPGTPGNTEAFF. Here the CDR3 DNA reads TGTGCCAGCACTCCCGGGACCCCAGGGAACACTGAAGCTTTCTTT.

This clone was found a few times. The chain recombines TRBV2 with TRBJ2-1, with a weak D call TRBD1 (6 bases). There are 13 residues in the CDR3. Germline CDR1 reads SNHLY; CDR2 reads FYNNEI. Trimming stripped 8 bases from V and 2 bases from J, with 10 bases between. The CDR3 is CASGDIPYNEQFF. The CDR3 DNA is TGTGCCAGCGGGGACATACCCTACAATGAGCAGTTCTTC.

As to this clone: No DNA is shown, since the ends of the CDR3 on it are uncertain; the CDR3 is the one TCRdb lists. The chain has TRBV6-5 and TRBJ1-2; the tabulated D call, TRBD1, remains unverified against the DNA. Termini included, the CDR3 measures 15 amino acids. Germline V CDR1 and CDR2: MNHEY, SVGAGI. The CDR3 protein is CASSSSGHADGGYTF.

The J gene is TRBJ2-7, the V gene TRBV5-6, with TRBD2 identical over 11 bases. Germline values: CDR1 SGHDT, CDR2 YYEEEE. J was trimmed by 3 bases and V by 2 bases; bases with no gene match: 4. This CDR3 region has 15 residues. The CDR3 reads CASSLVAGGDYEQYF. The CDR3 DNA follows: TGTGCCAGCAGCTTAGTAGCGGGGGGGGACTACGAGCAGTACTTC.

The chain couples TRBV6-6 to TRBJ1-1; D is ambiguous. Germline V gives CDR1 MNHNY, CDR2 SVGAGI (reference sequence). The CDR3 is 11 residues long. V was shortened by 7 bases and J by 14 bases, with 17 bases between the two germline ends. CDR3 amino acids: CASTHGPATFF. CDR3 DNA: TGTGCCAGCACCCACGGACCAGCCACCTTCTTT.

This clone was picked up a small number of times. The J gene is TRBJ2-1, the V gene TRBV19; D uncertain. Germline V lookup: CDR1 LNHDA, CDR2 SQIVND (reference sequence). The CDR3 covers 11 residues. Trimming shortened V by 6 bases and J by 11 bases, and 11 bases separated the two germline ends. CDR3: CASRKEWQQFF. Written as DNA, the CDR3 is TGTGCCAGTAGGAAGGAATGGCAGCAGTTCTTC.

This clone was found a few times. The chain couples TRBV19 to TRBJ1-2, with D uncertain. The CDR3 has 11 residues. Germline loops: CDR1 LNHDA, CDR2 SQIVND (reference sequence). The V end was cut by 8 bases, the J end by 4 bases, with 8 bases between. The CDR3 loop is CASARGYGYTF. CDR3 DNA: TGTGCCAGTGCCCGGGGCTATGGCTACACCTTC.

In its sample, this clone was seen a few times. This chain uses TRBV29-1 with TRBJ1-1; perhaps TRBD1 as D (6 bases). V was cut by 1 base and J by 1 base, with 10 bases left in between. From germline, CDR1 is SQVTM and CDR2 ANQGSEA. The CDR3 runs to 14 residues. CDR3 sequence reads: CSVEVRGGNTEAFF. The CDR3 coding sequence is TGCAGCGTTGAAGTGAGGGGGGGGAACACTGAAGCTTTCTTT. Full variable domain (missing parts from reference TRBV29-1 and TRBJ1-1): SAVISQKPSRDICQRGTSLTIQCQVDSQVTMMFWYRQQPGQSLTLIATANQGSEATYESGFVIDKFPISRPNLTFSTLTVSNMSPEDSSIYLCSVEVRGGNTEAFFGQGTRLTVV.

The chain recombines TRBV2 with TRBJ2-1; TRBD2 matches at 8 bases. Germline CDR1 reads SNHLY; CDR2 reads FYNNEI. The V gene end was trimmed by 4 bases and the J gene end by 9 bases; junction bases not matched to a gene: 5. This CDR3 spans 13 amino acids. The CDR3 is CASSAGLEREQFF. CDR3 nucleotide sequence: TGTGCCAGCAGTGCGGGACTAGAGCGTGAGCAGTTCTTC.

A few counts support this clone. The chain has TRBV11-2 and TRBJ2-1; perhaps TRBD2 as D (6 bases). There are 12 residues in the CDR3. Trimming cost V 1 base and J 10 bases, with 8 bases left between them. Germline V lookup: CDR1 SGHAT, CDR2 FQNNGV. In DNA form, the CDR3 reads TGTGCCAGCAGCTTAGGAGGGAGGGAGCAGTTCTTC. Translated: CASSLGGREQFF.

The chain uses TRBV27 and TRBJ2-7; the D is unclear. Germline V gives CDR1 MNHEY, CDR2 SMNVEV (reference sequence). The V gene lost 9 bases and the J gene lost 2 bases, with 8 bases spanning the gap. The CDR3 covers 11 residues. CDR3 residues: CASKGAYEQYF. For the CDR3, the DNA is TGTGCCAGTAAGGGTGCCTACGAGCAGTACTTC.

This sequence joins TRBV5-3 and TRBJ2-7; D is tentatively TRBD1 or TRBD2 (5 bases each). TRBV5-3 is filed as an ORF, its function uncertain. The V gene lost 5 bases and the J gene lost 5 bases, with 17 bases spanning the gap. CDR3 length: 14 residues. The DNA of the CDR3 is TGTGCCAGAAGATCAGGGAAGGGAGTCCACGAGCAGTACTTC. Residues: CARRSGKGVHEQYF.

This clone was seen only once. V gene TRBV6-5 combines with J gene TRBJ2-7; D gene ambiguous. Trimming cost V 5 bases and J 0 bases, with 14 bases left between them. This CDR3 is 15 amino acids long. Germline V gene data show CDR1 as MNHEY and CDR2 as SVGAGI. For the CDR3, the DNA is TGTGCCAGCAGTCCTGGACGGCTCAGCTCCTACGAGCAGTACTTC. The encoded protein is CASSPGRLSSYEQYF.

The genes are TRBV29-1 and TRBJ1-2; D is undetermined. CDR1 SQVTM and CDR2 ANQGSEA come from the germline V gene. The CDR3 is 13 residues long. V was clipped by 1 base and J by 4 bases, with 10 bases between them. The CDR3 DNA follows: TGCAGCGTTGAAGGCACCTTCGGCTATGGCTACACCTTC. This sequence encodes CSVEGTFGYGYTF.